These T cell receptor beta chains were read from a single sample in a study of control samples from healthy donors and cancer patients. Some clones are missing from TCRdb's copy, which holds only in-frame ones; the method was immunoSEQ multiplex PCR. The sample lists approximately 70,000 clones, about 90% occurring once. Material for sequencing was blood. These receptor sequences come from a woman aged 50 to 60 in good health. Both conserved end residues are part of each CDR3. The order of the fields is J gene, V gene, D gene, clone size, CDR3 protein, CDR3 DNA. A D gene is named only where the DNA matches it firmly. Part of the rows lack a size; the others show once, few, many or a class for expanded clones.

>TRBJ1-2|TRBV19|.|few
CASSKPGTPGSVGYTF
TGTGCCAGTAGTAAGCCCGGGACACCGGGGAGTGTTGGCTACACCTTC
>TRBJ2-7|TRBV27|.|.
CARGNRDCAREQYF
TGTGCCAGGGGTAACCGGGACTGTGCGCGCGAGCAGTACTTC
>TRBJ1-2|TRBV5-4|.|.
CASSRRSYYTF
TGTGCCAGCAGCCGACGGAGTTACTACACCTTC
>TRBJ2-1|TRBV28|TRBD2|.
CASISSGRVYNEQFF
TGTGCCAGCATTAGTAGCGGGAGGGTTTACAATGAGCAGTTCTTC
>TRBJ2-5|TRBV30|TRBD1|.
CAWKPGTGYRETQYF
TGTGCCTGGAAACCCGGGACAGGGTATCGAGAGACCCAGTACTTC
>TRBJ2-2|TRBV29-1|.|.
CSARLPEAVGELFF
TGCAGCGCCCGACTCCCCGAGGCGGTCGGGGAGCTGTTTTTT
>TRBJ2-3|TRBV18|TRBD2|.
CASSPPGLAGGADTQYF
TGTGCCAGCTCACCACCGGGGCTAGCGGGAGGAGCAGATACGCAGTATTTT
>TRBJ1-2|TRBV18|.|few
CASSPRDGDGYTF
TGTGCCAGCTCACCACGGGACGGGGATGGCTACACCTTC
>TRBJ1-2|TRBV4-1|.|.
CASSQSTGNYGYTF
TGCGCCAGCAGCCAGTCCACAGGGAACTATGGCTACACCTTC
>TRBJ1-5|TRBV6-4|.|.
CASSPDGYSNQPQHF
TGTGCCAGCAGCCCGGACGGATATAGCAATCAGCCCCAGCATTTT